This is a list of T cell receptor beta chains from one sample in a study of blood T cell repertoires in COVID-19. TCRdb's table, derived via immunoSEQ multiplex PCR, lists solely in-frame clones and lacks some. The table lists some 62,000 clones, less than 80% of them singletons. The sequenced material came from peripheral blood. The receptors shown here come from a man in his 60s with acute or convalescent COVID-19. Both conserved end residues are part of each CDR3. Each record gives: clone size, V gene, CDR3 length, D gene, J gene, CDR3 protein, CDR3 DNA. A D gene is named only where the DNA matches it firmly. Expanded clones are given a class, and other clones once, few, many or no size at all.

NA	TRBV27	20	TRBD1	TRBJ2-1	CASSPRQGTWDLGANNEQFF	TGTGCCAGCAGTCCCCGACAGGGGACTTGGGATCTTGGAGCCAACAATGAGCAGTTCTTC
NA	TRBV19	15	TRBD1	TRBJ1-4	CASRPRQGVNEKLFF	TGTGCCAGTAGGCCCCGACAGGGGGTGAATGAAAAACTGTTTTTT
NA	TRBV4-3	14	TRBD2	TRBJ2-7	CASFSGRDSYEQYF	TGCGCCAGCTTTAGCGGGAGAGACTCCTACGAGCAGTACTTC
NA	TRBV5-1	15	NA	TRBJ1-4	CASSLTPGVGEKLFF	TGCGCCAGCAGCCTGACGCCCGGGGTTGGGGAAAAACTGTTTTTT
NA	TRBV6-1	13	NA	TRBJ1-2	CASSEVGAYGYTF	TGTGCCAGCAGTGAAGTAGGGGCCTATGGCTACACCTTC
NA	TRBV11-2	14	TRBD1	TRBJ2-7	CASSVEPGGVEQYF	TGTGCCAGCAGCGTGGAACCAGGGGGCGTCGAGCAGTACTTC
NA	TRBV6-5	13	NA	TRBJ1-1	CASQGYLDTEAFF	TGTGCCAGCCAGGGGTATTTGGACACTGAAGCTTTCTTT
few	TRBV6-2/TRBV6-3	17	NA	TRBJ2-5	CASSYRSGSNPGETQYF	TGTGCCAGCAGTTACCGAAGCGGGTCAAATCCCGGAGAGACCCAGTACTTC
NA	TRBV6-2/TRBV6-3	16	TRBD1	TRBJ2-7	CASSYPIGTGDREQYF	TGTGCCAGCAGTTACCCGATAGGGACAGGGGATCGGGAGCAGTACTTC
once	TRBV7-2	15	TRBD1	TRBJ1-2	CASSLRAGGNYGYTF	TGTGCCAGCAGCTTAAGGGCAGGGGGTAACTATGGCTACACCTTC
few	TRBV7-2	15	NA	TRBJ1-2	CASSLRQLLNYGYTF	TGTGCCAGCAGCTTACGCCAACTACTAAACTATGGCTACACCTTC
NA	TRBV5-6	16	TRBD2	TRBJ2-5	CASSHLVAGEGETQYF	TGTGCCAGCAGCCACCTCGTAGCGGGAGAGGGAGAGACCCAGTACTTC
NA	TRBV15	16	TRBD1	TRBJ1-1	CATSSPNRGGNTEAFF	TGTGCCACCAGCAGTCCCAACAGGGGAGGGAACACTGAAGCTTTCTTT
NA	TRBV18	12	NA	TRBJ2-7	CASSPNNYEQYF	TGTGCCAGCTCACCAAACAACTACGAGCAGTACTTC
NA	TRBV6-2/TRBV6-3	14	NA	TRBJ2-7	CASSTRTGQREQYF	TGTGCCAGCAGTACGAGGACTGGACAGAGGGAGCAGTACTTC
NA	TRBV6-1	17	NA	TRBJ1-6	CASSVGSGQSYNSPLHF	TGTGCCAGCAGTGTAGGTTCTGGACAGTCCTATAATTCACCCCTCCACTTT
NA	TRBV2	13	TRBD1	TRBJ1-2	CASSNDRGLGYTF	TGTGCCAGCAGTAACGACAGGGGGCTAGGCTACACCTTC
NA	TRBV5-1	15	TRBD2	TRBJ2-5	CASSLGGGFGETQYF	TGCGCCAGCAGCCTGGGCGGGGGATTTGGTGAGACCCAGTACTTC
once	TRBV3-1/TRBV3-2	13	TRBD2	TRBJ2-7	CASRTSDDYEQYF	TGTGCCAGCCGGACTAGCGACGATTACGAGCAGTACTTC
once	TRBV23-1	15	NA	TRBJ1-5	CASSQRGQKNQPQHF	TGCGCCAGCAGTCAAAGAGGGCAGAAGAATCAGCCCCAGCATTTT
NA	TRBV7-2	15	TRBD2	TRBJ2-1	CASTILAGVVDEQFF	TGTGCCAGCACTATTTTAGCGGGAGTGGTCGATGAGCAGTTCTTC
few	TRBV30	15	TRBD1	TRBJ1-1	CAWSHPGTGLTEAFF	TGTGCCTGGAGCCACCCTGGGACAGGTCTCACTGAAGCTTTCTTT
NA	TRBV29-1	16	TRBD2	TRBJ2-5	CSVAGGSGRPRETQYF	TGCAGCGTTGCCGGTGGTAGCGGGAGGCCACGGGAGACCCAGTACTTC
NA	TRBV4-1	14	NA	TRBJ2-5	CASSQVHLQETQYF	TGCGCCAGCAGCCAAGTACATTTACAAGAGACCCAGTACTTC
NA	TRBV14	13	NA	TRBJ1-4	CASSRGYDEKLFF	TGTGCCAGCAGCCGAGGGTATGACGAAAAACTGTTTTTT
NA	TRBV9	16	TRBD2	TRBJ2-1	CASSVALLAGGDEQFF	TGTGCCAGCAGCGTAGCTCTCCTAGCGGGAGGCGATGAGCAGTTCTTC
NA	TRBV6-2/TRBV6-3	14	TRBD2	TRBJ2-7	CASRPRTSSYEQYF	TGTGCCAGCAGACCTAGGACTAGCTCCTACGAGCAGTACTTC
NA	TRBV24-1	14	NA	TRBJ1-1	CATSEAQRGAEAFF	TGTGCCACCAGTGAGGCCCAACGAGGCGCTGAAGCTTTCTTT
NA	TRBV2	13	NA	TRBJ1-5	CASTGQLNQPQHF	TGTGCCAGCACGGGACAACTGAATCAGCCCCAGCATTTT
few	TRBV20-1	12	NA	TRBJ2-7	CSASGGTYEQYF	TGCAGTGCTAGTGGCGGGACCTACGAGCAGTACTTC
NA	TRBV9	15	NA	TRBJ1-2	CASSATPRENYGYTF	TGTGCCAGCAGCGCAACCCCAAGGGAGAACTATGGCTACACCTTC
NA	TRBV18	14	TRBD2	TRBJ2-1	CASSTSGSGNEQFF	TGTGCCAGCTCAACTAGCGGGAGCGGCAATGAGCAGTTCTTC
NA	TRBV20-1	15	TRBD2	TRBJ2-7	CSASPMTSGTDEQYF	TGCAGTGCTAGTCCCATGACTAGCGGGACCGACGAGCAGTACTTC
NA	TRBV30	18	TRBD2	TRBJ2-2	CACHDKWGLAGGPGELFF	TGTGCCTGTCATGATAAATGGGGACTAGCGGGCGGCCCCGGGGAGCTGTTTTTT
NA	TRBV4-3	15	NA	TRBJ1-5	CASSLNARGGQPQHF	TGCGCCAGCAGCCTCAACGCCAGGGGCGGGCAGCCCCAGCATTTT
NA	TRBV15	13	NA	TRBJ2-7	CATQLEGGDEQYF	TGTGCCACCCAGTTGGAAGGGGGTGACGAGCAGTACTTC
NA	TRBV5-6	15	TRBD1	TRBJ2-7	CASSLLGQGSYEQYF	TGTGCCAGCAGCTTGTTGGGACAGGGCTCCTACGAGCAGTACTTC
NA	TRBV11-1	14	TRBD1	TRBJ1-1	CASSHWTGSTEAFF	TGTGCCAGCAGCCATTGGACAGGATCCACTGAAGCTTTCTTT
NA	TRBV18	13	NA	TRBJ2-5	CASSPGQRETQYF	TGTGCCAGCTCACCCGGACAGAGGGAGACCCAGTACTTC
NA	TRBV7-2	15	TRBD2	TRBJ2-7	CASSWTSDRRDEQYF	TGTGCCAGCAGCTGGACTAGCGATCGGAGGGACGAGCAGTACTTC
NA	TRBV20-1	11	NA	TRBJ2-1	CSARALNEQFF	TGCAGTGCTAGAGCGCTAAATGAGCAGTTCTTC